A single sample is the source of the 15 T cell receptor beta chains below, sequenced in a study of T cells in narcolepsy. Sequencing used immunoSEQ multiplex PCR; TCRdb keeps in-frame clones, though not all of them. The table lists 30,000 to 35,000 clones, around 83% of them singletons, with 2.6% in the top ten. Sequencing was done on a sample of CD45RA- memory CD4+ T cells from PBMCs. The receptors here all came from a human donor with narcolepsy.

The genes are TRBV9 and TRBJ1-1; D uncertain. CDR3 size: 14 residues. Trimming removed 0 bases from V and 5 bases from J, with 11 bases in between. Germline V CDR1 and CDR2: SGDLS, YYNGEE. The CDR3 nucleotides read TGTGCCAGCAGCGTAGGGCAAGTGGGGACTGAAGCTTTCTTT. This translates into CASSVGQVGTEAFF.

The V gene is TRBV29-1, the J gene TRBJ2-5, with D uncertain. The V gene lost 3 bases and the J gene lost 0 bases, with 5 bases spanning the gap. This CDR3 has 12 amino acids. Germline V gene sequence: CDR1 SQVTM, CDR2 ANQGSEA. The CDR3 protein is CSVDWDQETQYF. The CDR3 DNA follows: TGCAGCGTTGACTGGGACCAAGAGACCCAGTACTTC.

The genes are TRBV21-1 and TRBJ2-7; the table assigns TRBD1, which was not confirmed against the DNA. TRBV21-1 is reported as a pseudogene. The CDR3 has 15 amino acids. CDR3 sequence: CASSKDRDRSAEQYF. In nucleotides, the CDR3 is TGTGCCAGCAGCAAAGACCGGGACAGGTCCGCCGAGCAGTACTTC.

The V call is TRBV29-1, the J call TRBJ2-5; 13 bases fit TRBD2. The CDR3 runs 13 residues. Germline CDR1 is SQVTM and CDR2 is ANQGSEA. V shed 6 bases and J 5 bases; nucleotides not matched to a gene: 3. The CDR3 DNA reads TGCAGCGTACAGGGACTAGCGGGGGAGACCCAGTACTTC. This translates into CSVQGLAGETQYF.

This clone was recorded a few times. The chain combines TRBV19 with TRBJ1-1; TRBD1 matches 10 bases. Per the germline V gene, CDR1 is LNHDA and CDR2 is SQIVND (reference sequence). The CDR3 extends over 15 amino acids. V trimming: 3 bases; J trimming: 10 bases; junction bases outside the gene matches: 11. The CDR3 is CASSMMPGQGRVAFF. CDR3 in DNA: TGTGCCAGTAGTATGATGCCGGGACAGGGGAGAGTAGCTTTCTTT.

The rearrangement links TRBV5-1 to TRBJ1-1, with TRBD1 identical over 7 bases. Losses at the gene ends were 3 bases for V and 1 base for J; bases not matched to a gene: 3. This CDR3 is built from 14 residues. Germline V gene data show CDR1 as SGHRS and CDR2 as YFSETQ. The CDR3 region has the DNA TGCGCCAGCAGCTGGGGACAGTCGAACACTGAAGCTTTCTTT. It specifies CASSWGQSNTEAFF.

The rearrangement joins TRBV6-6 to TRBJ1-6, with D possibly being TRBD1 (5 bases). This CDR3 has 16 amino acids. Trimming cost V 5 bases and J 1 base, with 12 bases left between them. Germline V gives CDR1 MNHNY, CDR2 SVGAGI (reference sequence). The CDR3 sequence: CASSVKGRSYNSPLHF. CDR3 DNA: TGTGCCAGCAGTGTCAAGGGGAGATCCTATAATTCACCCCTCCACTTT.

This chain links TRBV14 with TRBJ2-1; D is possibly TRBD1 or TRBD2 (5 bases each). V was trimmed by 1 base and J by 2 bases, leaving 12 bases between them. Germline values: CDR1 SGHDN, CDR2 FVKESK. There are 16 residues in the CDR3. CDR3 coding DNA: TGTGCCAGCAGCCAAGTTCGGGGCAGTACCTACAATGAGCAGTTCTTC. It translates to CASSQVRGSTYNEQFF. The full variable domain, in which reference TRBV14 and TRBJ2-1 provide the parts outside the CDR3, is EAGVTQFPSHSVIEKGQTVTLRCDPISGHDNLYWYRRVMGKEIKFLLHFVKESKQDESGMPNNRFLAERTGGTYSTLKVQPAELEDSGVYFCASSQVRGSTYNEQFFGPGTRLTVL.

The chain carries TRBV6-4 and TRBJ1-2; possibly TRBD1 for D (5 bases). This CDR3 contains 14 residues. Trimming took 0 bases from V and 8 from J, leaving 13 bases between them. Germline V gene data show CDR1 as MRHNA and CDR2 as SNTAGT. CDR3 nucleotides: TGTGCCAGCAGTGACTCGATGGGGACTGGAGGCTACACCTTC. Protein sequence: CASSDSMGTGGYTF.

This rearrangement joins TRBV5-6 to TRBJ1-2; a weak D match, TRBD1 (6 bases). V was pared by 0 bases and J by 4 bases, with 13 bases between. The CDR3 has 15 amino acids. Germline V gene sequence: CDR1 SGHDT, CDR2 YYEEEE. The CDR3: CASSLGPGQPYGYTF. CDR3 bases: TGTGCCAGCAGCTTGGGCCCTGGACAGCCCTATGGCTACACCTTC.

The gene calls are TRBV5-1 and TRBJ1-2, with 9 bases that match TRBD1. The V segment lost 4 bases and the J segment 3 bases; nucleotides outside the gene matches: 16. The CDR3 contains 18 residues. The germline CDR1 and CDR2 sequences are SGHRS and YFSETQ. DNA for the CDR3: TGCGCCAGCAGCCCGGGACCGGGACAGGGCCCTAGAGACTATGGCTACACCTTC. As protein: CASSPGPGQGPRDYGYTF.

V and J are TRBV6-5 and TRBJ1-1, with TRBD1 as a possible D gene (5 bases). The CDR3 covers 12 residues. CDR1 MNHEY and CDR2 SVGAGI come from the germline V gene. V lost 6 bases and J lost 11, with 16 bases in between. CDR3: CASSNLKGKAFF. The CDR3 coding sequence is TGTGCCAGCAGCAACTTGAAGGGGAAGGCTTTCTTT.

The chain uses TRBV18 and TRBJ1-1, with TRBD1 matching 8 bases. The germline gives CDR1 KGHSH, CDR2 LQKENI. V was clipped by 4 bases and J by 4 bases; unmatched bases: 8. The CDR3 has 15 residues. CDR3 loop: CASSRTGQGSTEAFF. In DNA form, the CDR3 reads TGTGCCAGCTCACGAACTGGACAGGGCTCCACTGAAGCTTTCTTT.

The chain links TRBV5-1 to TRBJ1-1, with 12 bases that match TRBD1. V lost 4 bases, J lost 6 bases, and 7 bases stayed unmatched. This CDR3 region has 15 residues. Germline CDR1 and CDR2: SGHRS and YFSETQ. This CDR3 is CASSLPGQGAAEAFF. The CDR3 DNA is TGCGCCAGCAGCCTTCCGGGACAGGGGGCGGCTGAAGCTTTCTTT.

This rearrangement joins TRBV7-9 to TRBJ2-7; 7 bases map to TRBD1. The CDR3 has 14 amino acids. With 7 bases clipped from V and 0 bases from J, the junction kept 6 bases outside the gene matches. CDR1 and CDR2 from the germline V gene are SEHNR and FQNEAQ (reference sequence). CDR3 bases: TGTGCCAGCAACGCCCGGGACAGCTCCTACGAGCAGTACTTC. It is translated as CASNARDSSYEQYF.